These 24 T cell receptor beta chains came from one sample sequenced in a study of blood T cell repertoires in COVID-19 (dated by TCRdb to 2018 to 2021). The library was produced with the immunoSEQ multiplex PCR assay. TCRdb took over this immuneACCESS table, retaining in-frame rearrangements with V and J assigned. Such tables are incomplete; in checked studies, under half of the missing clones stem from an unresolved V gene, and the remainder is unexplained. The sample table holds fewer than 45,000 clones, of which approximately 80% were seen once. 1.5% to 2% of the sample rests with the top ten. The sequencing sample was made of peripheral blood. Every receptor here comes from a man between 60 and 75 years old with COVID-19, enrolled during active disease.

The gene calls are TRBV5-1 and TRBJ2-7; weak D call: TRBD1 (6 bases). The CDR3 has 16 amino acids. Trimming removed 3 bases from V and 1 base from J, with 17 bases in between. CDR1 is SGHRS and CDR2 is YFSETQ in the germline V gene. The CDR3: CASSSQGDTGSYEQYF. The CDR3 nucleotides are TGCGCCAGCAGCTCACAAGGGGATACAGGGTCCTACGAGCAGTACTTC.

The chain combines TRBV6-5 with TRBJ1-2; no clear D gene. CDR1 and CDR2 from the germline V gene are MNHEY and SVGAGI. V lost 10 bases to trimming and J lost 7 bases, with 22 bases between them. The CDR3 spans 14 residues. The CDR3 DNA reads TGTGCCACCTTAGAAGATCCCTCCGGGGTTGGCTACACCTTC. Protein product: CATLEDPSGVGYTF.

The CDR3 reads CASSLDRGNTEAFF. The CDR3 nucleotides are TGTGCCAGCAGCCTCGACAGGGGTAACACTGAAGCTTTCTTT. The chain couples TRBV28 to TRBJ1-1; 8 bases line up with TRBD1. The junction had 5 bases not matched to a gene; V was cut back by 6 bases and J by 2 bases. The CDR3 extends over 14 amino acids. Germline V lookup: CDR1 MDHEN, CDR2 SYDVKM.

The chain couples TRBV14 to TRBJ1-1; D is uncertain. Trimming shortened V by 2 bases and J by 6 bases, and 13 bases separated the two germline ends. Germline-derived CDR1 and CDR2 are SGHDN and FVKESK. This CDR3 spans 14 amino acids. The CDR3 DNA sequence: TGTGCCAGCAGCCAAAACCCCGGGGTCTCTGAAGCTTTCTTT. Its protein is CASSQNPGVSEAFF.

The J gene is TRBJ1-5, the V gene TRBV29-1; TRBD1 matches at 8 bases. The J segment lost 8 bases and the V segment lost 6 bases, leaving 12 bases of the junction unmatched. This CDR3 spans 14 amino acids. CDR1 is SQVTM and CDR2 is ANQGSEA in the germline V gene. The CDR3 coding sequence is TGCAGCGTGGCTGCCGGGACAGGTAAGGAGCCCCAGCATTTT. Protein product: CSVAAGTGKEPQHF.

The chain links TRBV7-8 to TRBJ1-2; no firm D call. The CDR3 length is 12 residues. Germline V gene lookup returns CDR1 SGHVS and CDR2 FQNEAQ. V lost 4 bases, J lost 8 bases, and 11 bases lay in between. CDR3 sequence (DNA): TGTGCCAGCAGCTCGCCCCCAGGAGGCTACACCTTC. This sequence encodes CASSSPPGGYTF.

The J gene is TRBJ2-7, the V gene TRBV14, with 11 positions matching TRBD2. V was clipped by 3 bases and J by 3 bases; unmatched bases: 7. From germline, CDR1 is SGHDN and CDR2 FVKESK. The CDR3 runs 16 residues. The CDR3 spells CASSHPTSGKGYEQYF. CDR3 bases: TGTGCCAGCAGCCACCCGACTAGCGGGAAAGGCTACGAGCAGTACTTC.

The chain has TRBV18 and TRBJ2-5; a weak D match, TRBD1 (5 bases). The CDR3 spans 12 residues. Trimming removed 3 bases at V and 6 bases at J, with 8 bases between. CDR1 and CDR2 (germline): KGHSH, LQKENI. The CDR3 spells CASSPQGKTQYF. CDR3 nucleotide sequence: TGTGCCAGCTCACCTCAGGGAAAGACCCAGTACTTC.

The V call is TRBV18, the J call TRBJ1-2; tentatively, D is TRBD1 (6 bases). Looked up from germline, CDR1 is KGHSH and CDR2 is LQKENI. This CDR3 has 13 amino acids. Trimming stripped 6 bases from V and 6 bases from J, with 14 bases between. As DNA, the CDR3 is TGTGCCAGCTCCGTTAGAAAGGGGGATGGCTACACCTTC. The encoded protein is CASSVRKGDGYTF. Full variable domain (remainder filled in from reference TRBV18 and TRBJ1-2): NAGVMQNPRHLVRRRGQEARLRCSPMKGHSHVYWYRQLPEEGLKFMVYLQKENIIDESGMPKERFSAEFPKEGPSILRIQQVVRGDSAAYFCASSVRKGDGYTFGSGTRLTVV.

The chain uses TRBV2 and TRBJ1-2; D is possibly TRBD1 (6 bases). This CDR3 comprises 16 residues. Germline V gene data show CDR1 as SNHLY and CDR2 as FYNNEI. V was clipped by 2 bases and J by 4 bases, with 17 bases between them. CDR3 residues: CASSEMVTGISYGYTF. As DNA, the CDR3 is TGTGCCAGCAGTGAAATGGTGACAGGCATCTCCTATGGCTACACCTTC.

The chain joins TRBV9 to TRBJ1-4, with D uncertain. Germline-derived CDR1 and CDR2 are SGDLS and YYNGEE. The V and J ends lost 2 bases and 0 bases respectively, with 8 bases between them. CDR3 length: 15 residues. The CDR3 nucleotides are TGTGCCAGCAGCGTCGGAGCCGCAACTAATGAAAAACTGTTTTTT. Its translation is CASSVGAATNEKLFF.

This clone occurred once. The genes are TRBV7-2 and TRBJ1-2; 10 bases are a match to TRBD1. V trimming: 5 bases; J trimming: 3 bases; junction bases outside the gene matches: 12. The CDR3 runs 17 residues. From germline, CDR1 is SGHTA and CDR2 FQGNSA. The CDR3 is CASSPRPTGTGDYGYTF. The CDR3 coding sequence is TGTGCCAGCAGCCCGCGACCAACCGGGACAGGGGACTATGGCTACACCTTC.

The chain has TRBV6-2 or TRBV6-3 and TRBJ1-2; TRBD1 agrees at 8 bases. From germline, CDR1 is MNHEY and CDR2 SVGEGT. V lost 6 bases, J lost 4 bases, and 13 bases stayed unmatched. The CDR3 covers 16 residues. Here the CDR3 reads CASSPDGQGHGYGYTF. CDR3 in DNA: TGTGCCAGCAGCCCCGACGGACAGGGACATGGCTATGGCTACACCTTC.

This chain uses TRBV27 with TRBJ1-6; 7 positions match TRBD1. The trim removed 6 bases at V and 2 bases at J, leaving 4 bases unmatched. CDR3 length: 15 residues. Germline CDR1 reads MNHEY; CDR2 reads SMNVEV (reference sequence). This CDR3 is CASSGTAAYNSPLHF. The CDR3 nucleotides read TGTGCCAGCAGCGGGACAGCCGCCTATAATTCACCCCTCCACTTT.

The CDR3 reads CAWSVTGGATNEKLFF. Written as DNA, the CDR3 is TGTGCCTGGAGTGTTACAGGGGGTGCAACTAATGAAAAACTGTTTTTT. The rearrangement uses TRBV30 and TRBJ1-4; TRBD1 agrees at 8 bases. The CDR3 sequence is 16 residues long. Trimming at V came to 0 bases and at J to 0 bases, leaving 3 bases not matched to a gene. From germline, CDR1 is GTSNPN and CDR2 SVGIG (reference sequence). The full variable domain, its missing parts supplied by reference TRBV30 and TRBJ1-4, is SQTIHQWPATLVQPVGSPLSLECTVEGTSNPNLYWYRQAAGRGLQLLFYSVGIGQISSEVPQNLSASRPQDRQFILSSKKLLLSDSGFYLCAWSVTGGATNEKLFFGSGTQLSVL.

This clone was seen only once. V and J are TRBV7-2 and TRBJ2-3; the match to TRBD1 covers 8 bases. V lost 1 base to trimming and J lost 8 bases; unmatched junction nucleotides: 2. This CDR3 comprises 13 residues. In germline, CDR1 is SGHTA, CDR2 FQGNSA. The CDR3 bases are TGTGCCAGCAGCTTAGGGGGACAGGCTACGCAGTATTTT. This encodes CASSLGGQATQYF.

This chain connects TRBV4-3 to TRBJ1-2; D is ambiguous. Trimming left V 0 bases short and J 8 bases short, with 16 bases between. The CDR3 is 15 residues long. From germline, CDR1 is LGHNA and CDR2 YSLEER. The CDR3 DNA reads TGCGCCAGCAGCCAAGATCGGTTCTCCTTGATGGGCTACACCTTC. Encoded protein: CASSQDRFSLMGYTF.

This sequence joins TRBV11-2 and TRBJ1-2; 8 bases line up with TRBD1. The CDR3 has 15 amino acids. Germline trimming cut 7 bases from V and 3 bases from J; bases unmatched to any gene: 10. Looked up from germline, CDR1 is SGHAT and CDR2 is FQNNGV. The DNA for the CDR3 is TGTGCCAGCACAACCCTGACAGGGGTTGACTATGGCTACACCTTC. It translates to CASTTLTGVDYGYTF. The full variable domain, rest sourced from reference TRBV11-2 and TRBJ1-2, is EAGVAQSPRYKIIEKRQSVAFWCNPISGHATLYWYQQILGQGPKLLIQFQNNGVVDDSQLPKDRFSAERLKGVDSTLKIQPAKLEDSAVYLCASTTLTGVDYGYTFGSGTRLTVV.

The gene calls are TRBV28 and TRBJ1-4, with 11 bases aligning to TRBD1. Trimming at V came to 2 bases and at J to 8 bases, leaving 4 bases not matched to a gene. From germline, CDR1 is MDHEN and CDR2 SYDVKM. The CDR3 extends over 15 amino acids. The CDR3: CASSLGGQGDEKLFF. As DNA, the CDR3 is TGTGCCAGCAGTTTAGGGGGACAGGGGGACGAAAAACTGTTTTTT.

This clone was counted between two and nine times. The sample carries other DNA sequences with the same CDR3. The V and J genes are TRBV5-6 and TRBJ1-2; 9 bases match TRBD1. The germline V gene encodes CDR1 SGHDT and CDR2 YYEEEE. The V and J ends lost 2 bases and 6 bases, in that order; junction bases with no gene match: 2. This CDR3 comprises 13 residues. The CDR3 sequence: CASSLRQGDGYTF. The DNA of the CDR3 is TGTGCCAGCAGCTTAAGACAGGGGGATGGCTACACCTTC.

The J gene is TRBJ1-5, the V gene TRBV2; tentative D call: TRBD1 (6 bases). CDR1 SNHLY and CDR2 FYNNEI come from the germline V gene. V lost 7 bases, J lost 1 base, and 11 bases lay in between. The CDR3 extends over 14 amino acids. CDR3 nucleotides: TGTGCCAGCACCATACAGGGCAGCAATCAGCCCCAGCATTTT. It codes for CASTIQGSNQPQHF.

The chain links TRBV14 to TRBJ1-1; D not resolved. The germline gives CDR1 SGHDN, CDR2 FVKESK. Trimming pared 3 bases from V and 3 bases from J, leaving 5 bases between. There are 12 residues in the CDR3. The CDR3 sequence: CASSQDYTEAFF. Written as DNA, the CDR3 is TGTGCCAGCAGCCAGGACTACACTGAAGCTTTCTTT.

This rearrangement joins TRBV4-3 to TRBJ1-2; weak D call: TRBD1 (5 bases). V lost 0 bases, J lost 8 bases, and 13 bases lay in between. This CDR3 is built from 14 residues. Germline V gene lookup returns CDR1 LGHNA and CDR2 YSLEER. CDR3 loop: CASSQEDLGQGYTF. CDR3 nucleotides: TGCGCCAGCAGCCAAGAGGATTTGGGGCAGGGCTACACCTTC.

The chain carries TRBV5-6 and TRBJ2-2; 10 bases are shared with TRBD2. From germline, CDR1 is SGHDT and CDR2 YYEEEE. The CDR3 consists of 16 residues. V lost 3 bases and J lost 3; bases outside the gene matches: 5. DNA of the CDR3: TGTGCCAGCAGCTGGCTCGGGACTAGCGACACCGGGGAGCTGTTTTTT. It is translated as CASSWLGTSDTGELFF.